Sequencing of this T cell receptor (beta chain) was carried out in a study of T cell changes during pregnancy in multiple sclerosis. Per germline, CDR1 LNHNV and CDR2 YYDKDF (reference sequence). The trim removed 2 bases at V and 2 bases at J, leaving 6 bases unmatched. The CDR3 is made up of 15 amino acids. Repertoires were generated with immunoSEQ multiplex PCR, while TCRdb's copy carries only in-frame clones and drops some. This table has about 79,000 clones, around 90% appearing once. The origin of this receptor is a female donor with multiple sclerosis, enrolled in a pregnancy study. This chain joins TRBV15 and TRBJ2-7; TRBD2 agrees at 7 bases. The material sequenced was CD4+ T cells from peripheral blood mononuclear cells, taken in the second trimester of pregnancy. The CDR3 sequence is CATSRSGGSTYEQYF. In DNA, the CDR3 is TGTGCCACCAGCAGATCCGGGGGGAGCACCTACGAGCAGTACTTC.